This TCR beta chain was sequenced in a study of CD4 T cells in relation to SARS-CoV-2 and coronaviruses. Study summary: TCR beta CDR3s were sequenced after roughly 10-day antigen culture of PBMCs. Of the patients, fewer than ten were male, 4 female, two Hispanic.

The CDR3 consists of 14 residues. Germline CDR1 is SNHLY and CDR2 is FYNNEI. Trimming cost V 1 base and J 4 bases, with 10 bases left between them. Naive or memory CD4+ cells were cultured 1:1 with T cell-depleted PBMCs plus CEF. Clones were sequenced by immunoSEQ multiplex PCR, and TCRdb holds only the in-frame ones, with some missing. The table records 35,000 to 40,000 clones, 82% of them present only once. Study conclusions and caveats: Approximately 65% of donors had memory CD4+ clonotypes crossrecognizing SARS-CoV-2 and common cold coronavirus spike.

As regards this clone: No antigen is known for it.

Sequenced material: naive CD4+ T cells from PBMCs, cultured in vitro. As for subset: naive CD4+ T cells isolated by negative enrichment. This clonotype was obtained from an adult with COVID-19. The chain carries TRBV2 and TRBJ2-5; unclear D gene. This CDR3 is CASSEGSPRETQYF. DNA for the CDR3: TGTGCCAGCAGTGAAGGCAGCCCCCGAGAGACCCAGTACTTC.